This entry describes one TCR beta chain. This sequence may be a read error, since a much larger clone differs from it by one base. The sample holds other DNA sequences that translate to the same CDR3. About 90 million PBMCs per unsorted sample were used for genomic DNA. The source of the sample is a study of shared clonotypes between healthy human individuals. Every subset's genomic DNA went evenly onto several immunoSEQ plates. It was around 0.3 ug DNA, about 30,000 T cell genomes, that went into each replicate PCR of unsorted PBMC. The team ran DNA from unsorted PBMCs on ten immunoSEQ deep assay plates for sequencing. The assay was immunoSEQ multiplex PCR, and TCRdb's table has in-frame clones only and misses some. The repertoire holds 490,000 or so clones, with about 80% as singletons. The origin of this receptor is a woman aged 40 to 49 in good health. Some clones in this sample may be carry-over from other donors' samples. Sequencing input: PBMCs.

The CDR3 loop is CASSGQGGQPQHF. The CDR3, as DNA: TGTGCCAGTAGCGGACAGGGCGGCCAGCCCCAGCATTTT. This chain uses TRBV2 with TRBJ1-5; 8 bases line up with TRBD1. This CDR3 is built from 13 residues. J lost 7 bases, V lost 9 bases, and 8 bases had no gene match. CDR1 is SNHLY and CDR2 is FYNNEI in the germline V gene. Full variable domain (rest looked up from reference TRBV2 and TRBJ1-5): EPEVTQTPSHQVTQMGQEVILRCVPISNHLYFYWYRQILGQKVEFLVSFYNNEISEKSEIFDDQFSVERPDGSNFTLKIRSTKLEDSAMYFCASSGQGGQPQHFGDGTRLSIL.